This T cell receptor beta chain stems from a study of blood T cell repertoires in COVID-19. Only one count was recorded for this clone. Study processing details: How many nucleated cells were present was estimated from reference gene primer amplification. Clones were read by immunoSEQ multiplex PCR, and TCRdb kept only the in-frame ones, dropping some. For V, J and clone size, that table is used; D and trimming come from the DNA. This sample has fewer than 200,000 clones, with about 80% found just once. Germline V gene data show CDR1 as KGHSH and CDR2 as LQKENI. This CDR3 contains 16 residues. Trimming at V came to 4 bases and at J to 6 bases, leaving 11 bases not matched to a gene.

Sample: peripheral blood. The receptor was isolated from a man in his sixties with acute or convalescent COVID-19. The chain uses TRBV18 and TRBJ2-4, with 8 positions matching TRBD1. In nucleotides, the CDR3 is TGTGCCAGCTCACTATACCGGGACAGGAATGGAAACATTCAGTACTTC. Protein sequence: CASSLYRDRNGNIQYF.